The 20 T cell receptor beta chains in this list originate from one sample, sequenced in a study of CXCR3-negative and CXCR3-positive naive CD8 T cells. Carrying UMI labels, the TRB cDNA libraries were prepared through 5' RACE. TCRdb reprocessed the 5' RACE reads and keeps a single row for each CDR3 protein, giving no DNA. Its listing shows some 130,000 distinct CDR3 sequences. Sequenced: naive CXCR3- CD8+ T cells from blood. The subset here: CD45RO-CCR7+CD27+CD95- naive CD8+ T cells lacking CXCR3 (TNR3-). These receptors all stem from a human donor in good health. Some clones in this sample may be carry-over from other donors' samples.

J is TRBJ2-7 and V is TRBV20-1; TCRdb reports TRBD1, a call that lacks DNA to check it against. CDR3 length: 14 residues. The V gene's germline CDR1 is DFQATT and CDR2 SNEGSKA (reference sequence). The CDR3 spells CSATGTVSTYEQYF.

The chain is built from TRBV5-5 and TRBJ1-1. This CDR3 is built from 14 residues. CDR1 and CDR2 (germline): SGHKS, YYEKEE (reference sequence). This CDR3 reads CASRPGALNTEAFF.

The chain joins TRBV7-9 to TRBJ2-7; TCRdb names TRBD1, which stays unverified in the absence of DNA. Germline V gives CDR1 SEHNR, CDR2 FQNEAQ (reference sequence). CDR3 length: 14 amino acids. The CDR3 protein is CASSPRDSMGEQYF.

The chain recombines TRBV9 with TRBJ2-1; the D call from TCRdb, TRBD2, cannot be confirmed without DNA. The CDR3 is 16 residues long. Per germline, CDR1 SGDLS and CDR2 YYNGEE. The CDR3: CASSTPPGRYYNEQFF.

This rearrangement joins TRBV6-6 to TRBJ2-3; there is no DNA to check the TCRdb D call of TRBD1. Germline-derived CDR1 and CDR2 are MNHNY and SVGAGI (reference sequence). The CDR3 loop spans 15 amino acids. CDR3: CASTPYEGGPDTQYF.

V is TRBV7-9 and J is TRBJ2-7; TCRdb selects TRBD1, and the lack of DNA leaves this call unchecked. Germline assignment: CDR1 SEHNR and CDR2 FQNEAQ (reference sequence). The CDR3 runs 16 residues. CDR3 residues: CASSPPVRESSYEQYF.

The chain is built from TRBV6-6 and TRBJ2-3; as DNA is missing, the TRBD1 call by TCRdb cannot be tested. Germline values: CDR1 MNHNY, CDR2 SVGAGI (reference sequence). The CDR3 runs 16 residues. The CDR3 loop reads CASSYSRGGITDTQYF.

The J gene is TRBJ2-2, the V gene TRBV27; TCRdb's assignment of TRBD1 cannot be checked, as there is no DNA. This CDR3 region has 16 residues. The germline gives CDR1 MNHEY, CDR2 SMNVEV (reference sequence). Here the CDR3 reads CASSSLPGRGTGELFF.

This CDR3 is CASSPSGGPPYEQYF. This rearrangement joins TRBV7-6 to TRBJ2-7; TCRdb returns TRBD2, unconfirmable since there is no DNA. The CDR3 sequence is 15 residues long. CDR1 is SGHVS and CDR2 is FNYEAQ in the germline V gene.

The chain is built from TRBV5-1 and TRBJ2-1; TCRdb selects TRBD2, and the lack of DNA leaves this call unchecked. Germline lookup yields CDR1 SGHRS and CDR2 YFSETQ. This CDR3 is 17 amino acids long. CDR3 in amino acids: CASSLGTSGGPYNEQFF.

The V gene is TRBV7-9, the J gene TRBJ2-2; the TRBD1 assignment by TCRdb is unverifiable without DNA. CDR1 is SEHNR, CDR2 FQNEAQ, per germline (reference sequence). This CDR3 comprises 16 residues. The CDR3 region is CASSSSRDPTTGELFF.

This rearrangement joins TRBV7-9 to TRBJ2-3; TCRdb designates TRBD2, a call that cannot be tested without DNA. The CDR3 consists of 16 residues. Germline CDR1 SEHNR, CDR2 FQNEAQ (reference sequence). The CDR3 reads CASSSTSGRAADTQYF.

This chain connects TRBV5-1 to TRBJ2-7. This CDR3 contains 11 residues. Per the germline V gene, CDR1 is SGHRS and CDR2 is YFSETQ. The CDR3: CASSLANEQYF.

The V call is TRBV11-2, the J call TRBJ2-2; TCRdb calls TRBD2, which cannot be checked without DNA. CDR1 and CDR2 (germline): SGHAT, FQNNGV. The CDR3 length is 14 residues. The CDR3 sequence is CASTTPTESGELFF. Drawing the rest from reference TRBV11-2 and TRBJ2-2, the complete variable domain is EAGVAQSPRYKIIEKRQSVAFWCNPISGHATLYWYQQILGQGPKLLIQFQNNGVVDDSQLPKDRFSAERLKGVDSTLKIQPAKLEDSAVYLCASTTPTESGELFFGEGSRLTVL.

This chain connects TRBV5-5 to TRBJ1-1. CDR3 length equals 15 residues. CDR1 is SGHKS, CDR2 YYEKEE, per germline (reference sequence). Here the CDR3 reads CASSLAVLMNTEAFF.

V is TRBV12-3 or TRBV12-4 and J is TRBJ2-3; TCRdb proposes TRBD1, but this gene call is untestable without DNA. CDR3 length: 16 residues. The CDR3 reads CASSTLGGDSTDTQYF.

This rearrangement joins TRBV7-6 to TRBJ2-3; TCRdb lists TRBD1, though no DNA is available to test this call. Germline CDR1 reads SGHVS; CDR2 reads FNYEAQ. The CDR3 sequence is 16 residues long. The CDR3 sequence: CASSSQGPRDSDTQYF.

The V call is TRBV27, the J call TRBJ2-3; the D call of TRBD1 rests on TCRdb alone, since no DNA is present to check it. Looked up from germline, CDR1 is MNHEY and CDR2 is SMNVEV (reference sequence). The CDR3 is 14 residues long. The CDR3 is CASSFGQELSTQYF.

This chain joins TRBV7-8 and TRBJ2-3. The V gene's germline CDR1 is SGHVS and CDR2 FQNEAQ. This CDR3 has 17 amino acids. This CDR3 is CASSLAFGGTSTDTQYF.

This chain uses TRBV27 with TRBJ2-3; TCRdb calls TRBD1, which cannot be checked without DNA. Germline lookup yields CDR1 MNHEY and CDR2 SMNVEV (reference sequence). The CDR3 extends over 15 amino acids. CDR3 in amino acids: CASSSDRGLSDTQYF.